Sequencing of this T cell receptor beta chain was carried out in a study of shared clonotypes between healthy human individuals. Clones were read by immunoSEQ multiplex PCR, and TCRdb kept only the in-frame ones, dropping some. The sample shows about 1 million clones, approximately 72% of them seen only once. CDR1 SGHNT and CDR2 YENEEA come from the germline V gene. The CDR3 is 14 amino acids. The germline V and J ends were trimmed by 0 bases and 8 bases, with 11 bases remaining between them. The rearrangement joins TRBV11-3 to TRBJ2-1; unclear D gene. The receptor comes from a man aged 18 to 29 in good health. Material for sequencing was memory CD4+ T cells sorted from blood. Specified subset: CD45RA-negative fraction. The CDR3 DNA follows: TGTGCCAGCAGCTTAGATCCGACTTCCCATGAGCAGTTCTTC. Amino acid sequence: CASSLDPTSHEQFF.